This T cell receptor (beta chain) was sequenced in a study of T cell changes during pregnancy in multiple sclerosis. J gave up 2 bases and V 3 bases, and 7 bases lay outside the gene matches. The CDR3 extends over 15 amino acids. Germline V gives CDR1 SGDLS, CDR2 YYNGEE. Method: immunoSEQ multiplex PCR; TCRdb's copy keeps in-frame clones and lacks some. The table includes approximately 80,000 clones, about 95% detected once. The V call is TRBV9, the J call TRBJ1-2; 7 positions match TRBD1. The receptor's source is a female donor with multiple sclerosis, enrolled in a pregnancy study. This specimen was peripheral blood, taken in the third trimester of pregnancy. CDR3 protein: CASSDRGGVNYGYTF. DNA of the CDR3: TGTGCCAGCAGCGACAGGGGAGGAGTAAACTATGGCTACACCTTC.